The present entry profiles one T cell receptor (beta chain) with its context. This specimen comes from a study of shared clonotypes between healthy human individuals. The team ran DNA from unsorted PBMCs on ten immunoSEQ deep assay plates for sequencing. The method was immunoSEQ multiplex PCR; TCRdb's version includes in-frame clones alone and lacks a portion of them. The sample holds some 490,000 clones, approximately 82% seen once. This sequence originates from a woman between 35 and 50 years old in good health. Some clones in this sample may be carry-over from other donors' samples. Material: PBMCs.

Here the CDR3 reads CASAPASNQPQHF. As DNA, the CDR3 is TGTGCCAGCGCCCCTGCGAGCAATCAGCCCCAGCATTTT. The rearrangement joins TRBV6-6 to TRBJ1-5; D is undetermined. Trimming stripped 8 bases from V and 1 base from J, with 9 bases between. The germline gives CDR1 MNHNY, CDR2 SVGAGI (reference sequence). The length of the CDR3 is 13 residues.